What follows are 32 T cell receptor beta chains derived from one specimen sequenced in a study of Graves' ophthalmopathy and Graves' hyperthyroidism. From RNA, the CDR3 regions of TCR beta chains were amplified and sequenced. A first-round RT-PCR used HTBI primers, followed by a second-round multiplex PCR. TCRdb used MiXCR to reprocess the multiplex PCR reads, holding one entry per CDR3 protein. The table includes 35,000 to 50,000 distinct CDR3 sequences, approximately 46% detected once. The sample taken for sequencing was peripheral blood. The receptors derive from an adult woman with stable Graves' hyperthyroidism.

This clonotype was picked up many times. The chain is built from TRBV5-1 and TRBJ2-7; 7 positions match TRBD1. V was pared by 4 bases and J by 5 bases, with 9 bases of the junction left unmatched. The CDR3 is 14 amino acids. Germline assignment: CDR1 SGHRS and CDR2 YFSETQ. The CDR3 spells CASSLSDRIHEQYF. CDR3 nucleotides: TGCGCCAGCAGCCTTTCGGACAGGATCCACGAGCAGTACTTC.

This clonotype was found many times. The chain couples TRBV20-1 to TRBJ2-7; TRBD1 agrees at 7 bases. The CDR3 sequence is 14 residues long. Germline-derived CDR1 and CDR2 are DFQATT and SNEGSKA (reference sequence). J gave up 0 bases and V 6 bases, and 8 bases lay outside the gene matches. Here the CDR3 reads CSAKGDRSSYEQYF. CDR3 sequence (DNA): TGCAGTGCAAAAGGGGACAGAAGCTCCTACGAGCAGTACTTC.

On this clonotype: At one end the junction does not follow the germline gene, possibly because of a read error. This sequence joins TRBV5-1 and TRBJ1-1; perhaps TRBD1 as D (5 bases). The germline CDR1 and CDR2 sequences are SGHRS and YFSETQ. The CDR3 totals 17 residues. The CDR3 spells CASSLGDGRPMNTEAPF. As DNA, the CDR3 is TGCGCCAGCAGCTTGGGGGACGGACGACCAATGAACACTGAAGCTCCCTTT.

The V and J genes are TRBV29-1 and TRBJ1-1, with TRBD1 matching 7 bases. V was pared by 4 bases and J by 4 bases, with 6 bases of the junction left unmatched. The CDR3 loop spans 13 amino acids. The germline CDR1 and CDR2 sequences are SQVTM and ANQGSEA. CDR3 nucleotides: TGCAGCGTTGCCCAGGGGGGGACCACTGAAGCTTTCTTT. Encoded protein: CSVAQGGTTEAFF.

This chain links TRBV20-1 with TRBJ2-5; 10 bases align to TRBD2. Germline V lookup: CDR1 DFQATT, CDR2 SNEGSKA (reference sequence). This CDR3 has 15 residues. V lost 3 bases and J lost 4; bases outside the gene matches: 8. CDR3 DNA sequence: TGCAGTGCTAGTCCAAGCGGGAGGGCCGTAGAGACCCAGTACTTC. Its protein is CSASPSGRAVETQYF.

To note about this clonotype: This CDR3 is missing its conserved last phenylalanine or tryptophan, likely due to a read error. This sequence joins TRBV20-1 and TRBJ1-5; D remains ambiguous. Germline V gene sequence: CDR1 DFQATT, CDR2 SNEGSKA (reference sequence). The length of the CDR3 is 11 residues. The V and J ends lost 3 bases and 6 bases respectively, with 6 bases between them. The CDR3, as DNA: TGCAGTGCTAGGATGGTTCAGCCCCAGCATTTA. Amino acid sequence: CSARMVQPQHL.

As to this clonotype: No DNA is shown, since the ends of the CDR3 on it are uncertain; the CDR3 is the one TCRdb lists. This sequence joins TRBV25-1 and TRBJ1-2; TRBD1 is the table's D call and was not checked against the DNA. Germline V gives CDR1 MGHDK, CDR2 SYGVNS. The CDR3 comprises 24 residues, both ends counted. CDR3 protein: CASSPQGAMDTEAFFGPQNYGYTF.

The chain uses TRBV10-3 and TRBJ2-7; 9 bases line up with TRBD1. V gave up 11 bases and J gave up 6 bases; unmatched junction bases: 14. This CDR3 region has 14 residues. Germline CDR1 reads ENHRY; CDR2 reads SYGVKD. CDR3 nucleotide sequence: TGTGCCGTCTCGCGGGGGACAGGGACAACCGAGCAGTACTTC. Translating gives CAVSRGTGTTEQYF.

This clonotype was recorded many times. As DNA, the CDR3 is TGCAGCGTTGAGAGCACAGGAGCATTCTACGAGCAGTACTTC. Its translation: CSVESTGAFYEQYF. This chain uses TRBV29-1 with TRBJ2-7; possible D gene TRBD1, 5 bases. The ends were cut back, 3 bases at V and 3 bases at J, with 15 bases in the middle. The CDR3 has 14 residues. Per germline, CDR1 SQVTM and CDR2 ANQGSEA.

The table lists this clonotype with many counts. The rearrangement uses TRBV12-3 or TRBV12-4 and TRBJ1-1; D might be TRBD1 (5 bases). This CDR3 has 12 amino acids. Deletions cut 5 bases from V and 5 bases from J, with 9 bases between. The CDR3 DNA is TGTGCCAGCAGTCTCAGGGAAACTGAAGCTTTCTTT. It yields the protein CASSLRETEAFF.

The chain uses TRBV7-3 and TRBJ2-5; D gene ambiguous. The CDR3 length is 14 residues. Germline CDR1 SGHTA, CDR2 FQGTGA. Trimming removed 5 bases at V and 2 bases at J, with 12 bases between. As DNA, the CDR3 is TGTGCCAGCAGCGACCTAGGGTTACAAGAGACCCAGTACTTC. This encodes CASSDLGLQETQYF.

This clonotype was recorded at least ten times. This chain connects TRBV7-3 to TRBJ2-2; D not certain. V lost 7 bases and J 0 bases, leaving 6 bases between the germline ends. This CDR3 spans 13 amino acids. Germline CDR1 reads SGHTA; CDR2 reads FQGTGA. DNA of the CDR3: TGTGCCAGCAAGAGTCCGAACACCGGGGAGCTGTTTTTT. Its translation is CASKSPNTGELFF.

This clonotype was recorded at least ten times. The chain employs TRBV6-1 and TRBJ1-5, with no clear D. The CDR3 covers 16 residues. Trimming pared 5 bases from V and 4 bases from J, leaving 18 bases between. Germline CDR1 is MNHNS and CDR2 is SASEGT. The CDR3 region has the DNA TGTGCCAGCAGTCAGGAGGACTTCCCTCCTAATCAGCCCCAGCATTTT. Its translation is CASSQEDFPPNQPQHF.

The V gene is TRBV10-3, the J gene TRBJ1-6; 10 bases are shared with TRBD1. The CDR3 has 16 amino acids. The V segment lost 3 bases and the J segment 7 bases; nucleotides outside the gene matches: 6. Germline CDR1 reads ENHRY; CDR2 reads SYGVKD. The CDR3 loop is CAISEPGQGWNSPLHF. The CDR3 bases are TGTGCCATCAGTGAACCGGGACAGGGGTGGAATTCACCCCTCCACTTT.

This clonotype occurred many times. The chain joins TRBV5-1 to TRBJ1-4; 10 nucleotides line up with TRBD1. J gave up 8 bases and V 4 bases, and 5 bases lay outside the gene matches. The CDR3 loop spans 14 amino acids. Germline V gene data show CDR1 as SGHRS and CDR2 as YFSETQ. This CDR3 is CASSPGQGREKLFF. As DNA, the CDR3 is TGCGCCAGCAGCCCGGGACAGGGGAGAGAAAAACTGTTTTTT.

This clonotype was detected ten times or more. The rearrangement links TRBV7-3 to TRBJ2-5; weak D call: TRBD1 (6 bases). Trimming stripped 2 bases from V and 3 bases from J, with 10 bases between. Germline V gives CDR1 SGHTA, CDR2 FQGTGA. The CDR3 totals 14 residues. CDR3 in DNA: TGTGCCAGCAGCTTAGGGGCAGGGGAAGAGACCCAGTACTTC. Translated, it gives CASSLGAGEETQYF. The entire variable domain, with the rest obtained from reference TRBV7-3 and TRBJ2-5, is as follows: GAGVSQTPSNKVTEKGKYVELRCDPISGHTALYWYRQSLGQGPEFLIYFQGTGAADDSGLPNDRFFAVRPEGSVSTLKIQRTERGDSAVYLCASSLGAGEETQYFGPGTRLLVL.

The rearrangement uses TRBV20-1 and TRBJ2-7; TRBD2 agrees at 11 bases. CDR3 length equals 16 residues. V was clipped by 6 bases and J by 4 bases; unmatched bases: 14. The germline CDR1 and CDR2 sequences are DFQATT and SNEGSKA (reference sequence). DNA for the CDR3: TGCAGTGCCAGCAGTACCACTAGCGGGAGAACGTACGAGCAGTACTTC. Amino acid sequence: CSASSTTSGRTYEQYF.

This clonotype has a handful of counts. CDR3 nucleotides: TGTGCCACCAGTGAGCGGGACGGGACCGGGGAGCTGTTTTTT. Protein sequence: CATSERDGTGELFF. This rearrangement joins TRBV24-1 to TRBJ2-2; maybe TRBD2 (6 bases). Germline V gene data show CDR1 as KGHDR and CDR2 as SFDVKD. The CDR3 has 14 residues. V was pared by 4 bases and J by 5 bases, with 10 bases between.

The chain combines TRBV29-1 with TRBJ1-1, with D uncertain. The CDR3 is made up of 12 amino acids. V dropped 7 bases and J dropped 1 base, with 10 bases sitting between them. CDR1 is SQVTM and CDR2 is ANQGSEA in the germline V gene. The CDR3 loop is CSAQPANTEAFF. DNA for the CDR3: TGCAGCGCACAACCAGCGAACACTGAAGCTTTCTTT. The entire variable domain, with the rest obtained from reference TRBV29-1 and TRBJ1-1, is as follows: SAVISQKPSRDICQRGTSLTIQCQVDSQVTMMFWYRQQPGQSLTLIATANQGSEATYESGFVIDKFPISRPNLTFSTLTVSNMSPEDSSIYLCSAQPANTEAFFGQGTRLTVV.

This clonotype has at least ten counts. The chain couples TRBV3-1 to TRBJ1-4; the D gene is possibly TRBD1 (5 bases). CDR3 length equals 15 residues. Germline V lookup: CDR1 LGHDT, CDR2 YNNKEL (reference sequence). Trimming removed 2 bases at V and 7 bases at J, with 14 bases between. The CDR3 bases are TGTGCCAGCAGCCAATCAGAGCAGGGCGGTGAAAAACTGTTTTTT. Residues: CASSQSEQGGEKLFF.

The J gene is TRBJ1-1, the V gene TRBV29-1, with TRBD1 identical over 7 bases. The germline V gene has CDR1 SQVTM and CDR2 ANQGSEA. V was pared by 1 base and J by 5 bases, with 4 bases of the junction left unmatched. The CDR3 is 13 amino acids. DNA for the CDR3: TGCAGCGTTGAAGCCGACAGGGCAACTGAAGCTTTCTTT. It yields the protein CSVEADRATEAFF.

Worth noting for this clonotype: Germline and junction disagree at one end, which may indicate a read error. In DNA, the CDR3 is TGTGCCGGCAGCTTAAGTACGCTTTATAATTCGCCCCTCCACTTT. Encoded protein: CAGSLSTLYNSPLHF. The chain couples TRBV7-9 to TRBJ1-6; no definite D call. The CDR3 is made up of 15 amino acids. Looked up from germline, CDR1 is SEHNR and CDR2 is FQNEAQ (reference sequence).

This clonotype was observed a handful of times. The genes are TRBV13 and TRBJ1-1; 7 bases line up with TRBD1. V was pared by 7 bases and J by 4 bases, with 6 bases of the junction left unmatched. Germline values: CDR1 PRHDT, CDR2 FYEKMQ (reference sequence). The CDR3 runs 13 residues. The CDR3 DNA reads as TGTGCCAGCACCTCACAGGGGATCACTGAAGCTTTCTTT. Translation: CASTSQGITEAFF.

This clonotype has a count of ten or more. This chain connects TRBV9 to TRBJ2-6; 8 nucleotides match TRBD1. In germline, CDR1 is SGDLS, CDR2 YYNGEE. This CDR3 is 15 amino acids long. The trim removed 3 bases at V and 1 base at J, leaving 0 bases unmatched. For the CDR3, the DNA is TGTGCCAGCAGCGGACAGGGGTCTGGGGCCAACGTCCTGACTTTC. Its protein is CASSGQGSGANVLTF.

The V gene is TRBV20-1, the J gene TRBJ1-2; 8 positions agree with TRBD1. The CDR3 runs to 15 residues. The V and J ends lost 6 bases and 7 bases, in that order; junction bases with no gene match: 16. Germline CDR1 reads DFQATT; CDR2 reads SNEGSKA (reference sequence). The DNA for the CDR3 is TGCAGTGCCCCCAACACGGACAGGGTGGAATTTGGCTACACCTTC. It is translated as CSAPNTDRVEFGYTF.

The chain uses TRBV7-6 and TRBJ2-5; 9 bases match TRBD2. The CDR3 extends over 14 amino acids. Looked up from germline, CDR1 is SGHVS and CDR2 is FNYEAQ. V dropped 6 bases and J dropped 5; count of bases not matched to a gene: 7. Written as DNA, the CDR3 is TGTGCCAGCAGTGGTAGCGGGAGCGGTGAGACCCAGTACTTC. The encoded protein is CASSGSGSGETQYF.

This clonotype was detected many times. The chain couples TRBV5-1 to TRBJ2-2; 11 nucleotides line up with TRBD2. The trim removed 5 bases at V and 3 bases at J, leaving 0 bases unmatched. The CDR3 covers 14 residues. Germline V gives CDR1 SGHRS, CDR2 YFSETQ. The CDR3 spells CASRLAGDTGELFF. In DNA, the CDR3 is TGCGCCAGCAGACTAGCGGGGGACACCGGGGAGCTGTTTTTT.

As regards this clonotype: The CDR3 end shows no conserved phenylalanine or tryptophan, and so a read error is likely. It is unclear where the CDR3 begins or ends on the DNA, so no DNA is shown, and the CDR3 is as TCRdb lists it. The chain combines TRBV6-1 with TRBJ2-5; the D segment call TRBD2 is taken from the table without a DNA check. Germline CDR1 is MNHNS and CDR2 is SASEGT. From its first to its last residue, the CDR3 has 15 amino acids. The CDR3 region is CASSWGGEEGYTFGS.

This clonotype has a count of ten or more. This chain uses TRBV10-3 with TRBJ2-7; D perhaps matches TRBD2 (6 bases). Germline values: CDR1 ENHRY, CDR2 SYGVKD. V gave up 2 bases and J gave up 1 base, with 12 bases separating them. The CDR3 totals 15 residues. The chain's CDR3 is CAISEARGTSYEQYF. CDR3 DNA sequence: TGTGCCATCAGTGAGGCGCGGGGCACGTCCTACGAGCAGTACTTC.

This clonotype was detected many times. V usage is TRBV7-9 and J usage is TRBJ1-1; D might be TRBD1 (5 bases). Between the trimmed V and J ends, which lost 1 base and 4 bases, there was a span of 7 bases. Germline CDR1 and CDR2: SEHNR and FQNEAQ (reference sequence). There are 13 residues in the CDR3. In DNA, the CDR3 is TGTGCCAGCAGCTTAGGCCAGGGCACTGAAGCTTTCTTT. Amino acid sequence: CASSLGQGTEAFF. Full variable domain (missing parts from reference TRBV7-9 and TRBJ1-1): DTGVSQNPRHKITKRGQNVTFRCDPISEHNRLYWYRQTLGQGPEFLTYFQNEAQLEKSRLLSDRFSAERPKGSFSTLEIQRTEQGDSAMYLCASSLGQGTEAFFGQGTRLTVV.

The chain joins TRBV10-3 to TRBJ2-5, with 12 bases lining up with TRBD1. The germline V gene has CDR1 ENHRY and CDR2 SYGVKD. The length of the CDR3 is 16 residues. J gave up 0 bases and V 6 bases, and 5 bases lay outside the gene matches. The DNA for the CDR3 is TGTGCCATCAGGGGGACAGGGGGCCTGTACCAAGAGACCCAGTACTTC. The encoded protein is CAIRGTGGLYQETQYF.

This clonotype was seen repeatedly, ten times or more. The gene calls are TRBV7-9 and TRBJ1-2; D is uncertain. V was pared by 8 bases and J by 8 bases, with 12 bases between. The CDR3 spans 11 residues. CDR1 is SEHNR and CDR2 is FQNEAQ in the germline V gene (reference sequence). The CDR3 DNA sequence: TGTGCCAGCGGCAGGTCCCAAGGCTACACCTTC. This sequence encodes CASGRSQGYTF.